A single sample gave rise to the 25 T cell receptor beta chains below, sequenced in a study of T cells after yellow fever vaccination. TCRdb independently ran MiXCR on the 5' RACE reads; one entry per CDR3 protein. The sample records more than 200,000 distinct CDR3 sequences, approximately 3.8% being singletons. Here the sequenced sample was PBMCs, taken 15 days after the yellow fever booster vaccination. All receptors derive from a man between 18 and 35 years old who received the YFV17D yellow fever vaccine.

At least ten counts were recorded for this clonotype. The rearrangement uses TRBV5-5 and TRBJ2-3; D might be TRBD1 (5 bases). The CDR3 consists of 17 residues. Trimming took off 1 base at V and 4 bases at J, with 19 bases between the two ends. In germline, CDR1 is SGHKS, CDR2 YYEKEE (reference sequence). The CDR3 region is CASSLLPQGLPADTQYF. CDR3 DNA: TGTGCCAGCAGCTTGCTACCTCAGGGTCTGCCCGCAGATACGCAGTATTTT.

This clonotype occurred many times. The CDR3 protein is CASSPAAGGLNEQFF. The CDR3 DNA sequence: TGTGCCAGCAGCCCGGCGGCGGGGGGGCTCAATGAGCAGTTCTTC. This chain links TRBV3-1 with TRBJ2-1, with 9 bases matching TRBD2. This CDR3 spans 15 amino acids. The V gene end was trimmed by 4 bases and the J gene end by 6 bases; junction bases not matched to a gene: 7. From germline, CDR1 is LGHDT and CDR2 YNNKEL (reference sequence).

A single count supports this clonotype. The V and J genes are TRBV20-1 and TRBJ1-5; perhaps TRBD1 as D (5 bases). V lost 4 bases and J 7 bases, leaving 11 bases between the germline ends. Germline lookup yields CDR1 DFQATT and CDR2 SNEGSKA (reference sequence). The CDR3 totals 12 residues. CDR3 sequence reads: CSATSGDQPQHF. The CDR3 DNA follows: TGCAGTGCTACCAGTGGGGACCAGCCCCAGCATTTT.

In this sample, this clonotype turned up many times. This rearrangement joins TRBV24-1 to TRBJ1-2; D unclear. V was cut by 0 bases and J by 4 bases, with 8 bases left in between. The CDR3 totals 14 residues. Germline CDR1 is KGHDR and CDR2 is SFDVKD. CDR3 nucleotide sequence: TGTGCCACCAGTGATTTGGATATGGGCTATGGCTACACCTTC. Amino acids: CATSDLDMGYGYTF.

This clonotype was picked up many times. The chain joins TRBV13 to TRBJ1-6; a possible D gene is TRBD1 (6 bases). The V gene lost 4 bases and the J gene lost 10 bases, with 17 bases spanning the gap. CDR1 and CDR2 (germline): PRHDT, FYEKMQ (reference sequence). CDR3 length: 15 amino acids. The CDR3 DNA reads TGTGCCAGCAGCTCCACGGGGGCTCTCCTCTCACCCCTCCACTTT. Translated: CASSSTGALLSPLHF. Using reference TRBV13 and TRBJ1-6 for the parts outside the CDR3, the full variable domain is AAGVIQSPRHLIKEKRETATLKCYPIPRHDTVYWYQQGPGQDPQFLISFYEKMQSDKGSIPDRFSAQQFSDYHSELNMSSLELGDSALYFCASSSTGALLSPLHFGNGTRLTVT.

At least ten counts were recorded for this clonotype. CDR3 region: CALHAALVNEQFF. The CDR3 DNA sequence: TGTGCCTTGCACGCCGCGCTGGTTAATGAGCAGTTCTTC. The V call is TRBV6-1, the J call TRBJ2-1, with D uncertain. The V end lost 11 bases, the J end lost 7 bases, and 18 bases lay between the germline ends. Germline lookup yields CDR1 MNHNS and CDR2 SASEGT. CDR3 length: 13 amino acids.

This clonotype was observed many times. The J gene is TRBJ2-7, the V gene TRBV11-2; maybe TRBD2 (5 bases). CDR1 SGHAT and CDR2 FQNNGV come from the germline V gene. The CDR3 is 13 amino acids. V lost 3 bases, J lost 3 bases, and 9 bases lay in between. CDR3 in amino acids: CASSFGILYEQYV. The CDR3 nucleotides read TGTGCCAGCAGCTTCGGGATCCTCTACGAGCAGTACGTC.

In this sample, this clonotype turned up many times. The rearrangement links TRBV10-3 to TRBJ2-3, with TRBD2 identical over 8 bases. CDR1 is ENHRY, CDR2 SYGVKD, per germline. J lost 1 base, V lost 8 bases, and 2 bases had no gene match. This CDR3 has 13 residues. The CDR3 DNA sequence: TGTGCCATCCTTAGCGGGGGCACAGATACGCAGTATTTT. It translates to CAILSGGTDTQYF.

In its sample, this clonotype was seen many times. V and J are TRBV20-1 and TRBJ2-1; 11 bases align to TRBD2. Losses at the gene ends were 8 bases for V and 10 bases for J; bases not matched to a gene: 13. This CDR3 is built from 14 residues. The germline gives CDR1 DFQATT, CDR2 SNEGSKA (reference sequence). The CDR3 sequence: CSTLSGGARREQFF. The CDR3, as DNA: TGCAGTACCCTTAGCGGGGGGGCCAGAAGAGAGCAGTTCTTC.

This clonotype has at least ten counts. The chain combines TRBV11-2 with TRBJ1-5; D possibly corresponds to TRBD1 (6 bases). Trimming stripped 2 bases from V and 6 bases from J, with 14 bases between. This CDR3 comprises 15 residues. Germline V lookup: CDR1 SGHAT, CDR2 FQNNGV. The CDR3 region has the DNA TGTGCCAGCAGCTTATCAGGGGTGGGTGGTCAGCCCCAGCATTTT. The encoded protein is CASSLSGVGGQPQHF.

This clonotype was observed many times. V and J are TRBV4-1 and TRBJ2-5; D is ambiguous. Trimming took off 0 bases at V and 5 bases at J, with 13 bases between the two ends. Germline V gene data show CDR1 as MGHRA and CDR2 as YSYEKL. The length of the CDR3 is 15 residues. CDR3 protein: CASSQDYDQSETQYF. The CDR3 DNA reads TGCGCCAGCAGCCAAGATTACGACCAGTCGGAGACCCAGTACTTC.

This clonotype was seen many times. This chain links TRBV6-6 with TRBJ2-2; D ambiguous. Trimming took off 0 bases at V and 1 base at J, with 12 bases between the two ends. The CDR3 has 17 amino acids. The germline CDR1 and CDR2 sequences are MNHNY and SVGAGI (reference sequence). In DNA form, the CDR3 reads TGTGCCAGCAGTTACTCGAAGGGTCCGGAGAACACCGGGGAGCTGTTTTTT. It yields the protein CASSYSKGPENTGELFF.

The chain uses TRBV7-3 and TRBJ2-1, with no clear D. Germline loops: CDR1 SGHTA, CDR2 FQGTGA. V was shortened by 3 bases and J by 0 bases, with 12 bases between the two germline ends. The CDR3 loop spans 16 amino acids. CDR3 residues: CASSFSARSSYNEQFF. DNA of the CDR3: TGTGCCAGCAGCTTTAGTGCGCGAAGCTCCTACAATGAGCAGTTCTTC.

This clonotype appeared many times. V usage is TRBV5-4 and J usage is TRBJ1-6, with a tentative D call TRBD1 (5 bases). CDR1 and CDR2 (germline): SGHNT, YYREEE (reference sequence). The CDR3 extends over 14 amino acids. The ends were cut back, 4 bases at V and 11 bases at J, with 16 bases in the middle. The CDR3: CASSLGTALTPLHF. The CDR3 nucleotides read TGTGCCAGCAGCCTGGGGACGGCCTTGACACCCCTCCACTTT.

This clonotype was observed many times. The rearrangement joins TRBV5-1 to TRBJ2-2; D may be TRBD1 (5 bases). CDR1 is SGHRS, CDR2 YFSETQ, per germline. V was pared by 1 base and J by 7 bases, with 11 bases between. This CDR3 contains 14 residues. CDR3 in amino acids: CASSLREQDGELFF. The CDR3 DNA is TGCGCCAGCAGCTTGAGGGAACAGGACGGGGAGCTGTTTTTT.

Ten or more counts support this clonotype. The J gene is TRBJ1-5, the V gene TRBV18, with D maybe TRBD1 (6 bases). This CDR3 region has 15 residues. The V gene's germline CDR1 is KGHSH and CDR2 LQKENI. V lost 4 bases and J 3 bases, leaving 13 bases between the germline ends. The CDR3, as DNA: TGTGCCAGCTCACTTTCTGGGACATACAATCAGCCCCAGCATTTT. This encodes CASSLSGTYNQPQHF.

In this sample, this clonotype turned up many times. The chain is built from TRBV29-1 and TRBJ2-1, with D perhaps matching TRBD1 or TRBD2 (5 bases each). V was clipped by 7 bases and J by 0 bases, with 16 bases between them. The CDR3 covers 15 residues. Germline CDR1 SQVTM, CDR2 ANQGSEA. The CDR3 sequence: CSAQVEGSSYNEQFF. For the CDR3, the DNA is TGCAGCGCCCAGGTAGAGGGGAGCTCCTACAATGAGCAGTTCTTC.

Many counts were recorded for this clonotype. This sequence joins TRBV20-1 and TRBJ2-1; D possibly corresponds to TRBD2 (7 bases). Trimming left V 3 bases short and J 2 bases short, with 17 bases between. Per germline, CDR1 DFQATT and CDR2 SNEGSKA (reference sequence). The CDR3 is made up of 16 amino acids. Here the CDR3 reads CSARVSGGQAYNEQFF. The DNA of the CDR3 is TGCAGTGCTAGGGTGTCGGGGGGCCAGGCCTACAATGAGCAGTTCTTC.

This clonotype occurred many times. The chain carries TRBV5-6 and TRBJ2-7, with D possibly TRBD1 on 5 matching bases. V was cut by 0 bases and J by 8 bases, with 6 bases left in between. The CDR3 contains 11 residues. Germline loops: CDR1 SGHDT, CDR2 YYEEEE. The CDR3 DNA reads as TGTGCCAGCAGCTTGGACAGGAAGCAGTACTTC. Translating it yields CASSLDRKQYF.

In its sample, this clonotype was seen many times. V gene TRBV5-5 combines with J gene TRBJ1-5, with unresolved D. There are 13 residues in the CDR3. Germline loops: CDR1 SGHKS, CDR2 YYEKEE (reference sequence). Trimming stripped 2 bases from V and 6 bases from J, with 9 bases between. For the CDR3, the DNA is TGTGCCAGCAGCTTTAAGGGAGGTCAGCCCCAGCATTTT. It specifies CASSFKGGQPQHF.

There are many counts of this clonotype. The V call is TRBV4-1, the J call TRBJ2-3; 7 nucleotides match TRBD1. Germline CDR1 is MGHRA and CDR2 is YSYEKL. The CDR3 spans 14 residues. V was clipped by 4 bases and J by 4 bases; unmatched bases: 5. The CDR3 DNA is TGCGCCAGCAGCCCGGGACAGACGGCAGATACGCAGTATTTT. Translation: CASSPGQTADTQYF.

This clonotype was found many times. The rearrangement joins TRBV6-4 to TRBJ2-3, with D possibly TRBD2 on 6 matching bases. V dropped 6 bases and J dropped 3 bases, with 13 bases sitting between them. The length of the CDR3 is 14 residues. The V gene's germline CDR1 is MRHNA and CDR2 SNTAGT. The CDR3 reads CASSEYGGTDTQYF. The CDR3 DNA follows: TGTGCCAGCAGCGAATACGGGGGAACAGATACGCAGTATTTT.

This clonotype has a count of ten or more. The chain combines TRBV11-1 with TRBJ1-6, with D maybe TRBD1 (5 bases). V lost 5 bases and J lost 7, with 9 bases in between. The CDR3 length is 13 residues. Germline values: CDR1 SGHAT, CDR2 FQDESV (reference sequence). Written as DNA, the CDR3 is TGTGCCAGCAGCATCCGACAGAATTCACCCCTCCACTTT. Translated: CASSIRQNSPLHF.

A few counts support this clonotype. The rearrangement uses TRBV5-1 and TRBJ1-4; D not certain. CDR1 is SGHRS and CDR2 is YFSETQ in the germline V gene. The CDR3 length is 14 residues. Trimming removed 1 base from V and 4 bases from J, with 8 bases in between. The CDR3 bases are TGCGCCAGCAGCTTGCTAGGGTATAATGAAAAACTGTTTTTT. Its translation is CASSLLGYNEKLFF.

At least ten counts were recorded for this clonotype. The chain combines TRBV7-2 with TRBJ1-4, with D unclear. The CDR3 is made up of 14 amino acids. In germline, CDR1 is SGHTA, CDR2 FQGNSA. V was pared by 4 bases and J by 8 bases, with 14 bases between. The CDR3 reads CASSSWPGGEKLFF. Written as DNA, the CDR3 is TGTGCCAGCAGCTCGTGGCCCGGCGGGGAAAAACTGTTTTTT.